Ten or more counts support the clone carrying this T cell receptor (beta chain). Molecules of cDNA were individually given unique molecular identifiers that were attached to them. TCRdb re-called the 5' RACE reads through MiXCR, storing one row per CDR3 protein. The data show about 33,000 distinct CDR3 sequences, 5.5% to 6% seen once. This CDR3 comprises 14 residues. In germline, CDR1 is LGHNA, CDR2 YSLEER. Trimming cost V 4 bases and J 3 bases; bases outside gene matches: 2. The data derive from a study of early T cells in non-severe SARS-CoV-2 infection. The TCR was taken from an adult who was a healthcare worker with PCR-confirmed SARS-CoV-2 infection or an uninfected control (not recorded which). Material: whole blood. V and J are TRBV4-3 and TRBJ2-2; 7 bases fit TRBD2. As DNA, the CDR3 is TGCGCCAGCAGCCGGGGACTACACACCGGGGAGCTGTTTTTT. This translates into CASSRGLHTGELFF.